Each of the 29 T cell receptor beta chains below was sequenced from the same sample in a study of shared clonotypes between healthy human individuals. Clones were sequenced by immunoSEQ multiplex PCR, and TCRdb holds only the in-frame ones, with some missing. Of millions of clones listed, approximately 92% are singletons. Sequences were obtained from naive CD4+ T cells sorted from blood. The subset: CD45RA+ positively selected. These receptors all come from a man aged 18 to 30 in good health.

V and J are TRBV19 and TRBJ1-5, with D perhaps matching TRBD1 (6 bases). The CDR3 has 15 amino acids. The V gene's germline CDR1 is LNHDA and CDR2 SQIVND (reference sequence). The V end was cut by 0 bases, the J end by 7 bases, with 13 bases between. CDR3 sequence: CASSIDWGAWQPQHF. The CDR3 bases are TGTGCCAGTAGTATAGATTGGGGGGCCTGGCAGCCCCAGCATTTT.

The chain uses TRBV19 and TRBJ1-5; 8 bases are shared with TRBD1. CDR1 is LNHDA, CDR2 SQIVND, per germline (reference sequence). The CDR3 has 16 residues. Trimming removed 1 base from V and 0 bases from J; junction bases left unmatched: 2. DNA of the CDR3: TGTGCCAGTAGTATAGGGACAGGGATTAGCAATCAGCCCCAGCATTTT. It codes for CASSIGTGISNQPQHF.

This rearrangement joins TRBV7-2 to TRBJ1-1; D is possibly TRBD1 (6 bases). CDR3 length equals 13 residues. Germline V gives CDR1 SGHTA, CDR2 FQGNSA. The V gene lost 4 bases and the J gene lost 6 bases, with 12 bases spanning the gap. The CDR3 loop is CASSWGTSPEAFF. CDR3 in DNA: TGTGCCAGCAGCTGGGGGACATCCCCTGAAGCTTTCTTT.

The rearrangement joins TRBV2 to TRBJ1-2; a possible D gene is TRBD1 (6 bases). This CDR3 is built from 13 residues. Looked up from germline, CDR1 is SNHLY and CDR2 is FYNNEI. The CDR3 region has the DNA TGTGCGATCGAGGGGGGGCAAGTCTATGGCTACACCTTC. This translates into CAIEGGQVYGYTF.

This chain links TRBV7-9 with TRBJ2-1, with 8 bases aligning to TRBD1. With 4 bases clipped from V and 5 bases from J, the junction kept 7 bases outside the gene matches. Per the germline V gene, CDR1 is SEHNR and CDR2 is FQNEAQ (reference sequence). This CDR3 region has 15 residues. Here the CDR3 DNA reads TGTGCCAGCAGCTCCCGGGACAGGTTAAACAATGAGCAGTTCTTC. Its translation: CASSSRDRLNNEQFF.

The rearrangement joins TRBV18 to TRBJ2-1; unclear D gene. Germline V gives CDR1 KGHSH, CDR2 LQKENI. This CDR3 is 15 amino acids long. V lost 7 bases and J lost 1, with 14 bases in between. The DNA of the CDR3 is TGTGCCAGCTGCGCCCTACCTTCGTCCTACAATGAGCAGTTCTTC. Protein sequence: CASCALPSSYNEQFF. Complete variable domain (other parts from reference TRBV18 and TRBJ2-1): NAGVMQNPRHLVRRRGQEARLRCSPMKGHSHVYWYRQLPEEGLKFMVYLQKENIIDESGMPKERFSAEFPKEGPSILRIQQVVRGDSAAYFCASCALPSSYNEQFFGPGTRLTVL.

The CDR3, as DNA: TGTGCCTGGAGTGTAAACCTCCTAGCCTCTAATGAGCAGTTCTTC. Encoded protein: CAWSVNLLASNEQFF. The rearrangement uses TRBV30 and TRBJ2-1, with TRBD2 as a possible D gene (5 bases). V lost 0 bases and J lost 7, with 16 bases in between. The CDR3 length is 15 residues. Per the germline V gene, CDR1 is GTSNPN and CDR2 is SVGIG (reference sequence).

This rearrangement joins TRBV7-8 to TRBJ1-5; D gene ambiguous. The CDR3 contains 13 residues. From germline, CDR1 is SGHVS and CDR2 FQNEAQ. V was cut by 1 base and J by 7 bases, with 8 bases left in between. Here the CDR3 reads CASSLEGYQPQHF. Written as DNA, the CDR3 is TGTGCCAGCAGCTTAGAGGGTTACCAGCCCCAGCATTTT. Based on the CDR3 plus reference TRBV7-8 and TRBJ1-5, the full variable domain is GAGVSQSPRYKVAKRGQDVALRCDPISGHVSLFWYQQALGQGPEFLTYFQNEAQLDKSGLPSDRFFAERPEGSVSTLKIQRTQQEDSAVYLCASSLEGYQPQHFGDGTRLSIL.

A remark on this clone: In the same sample, other DNA sequences code for this CDR3. The chain carries TRBV7-9 and TRBJ2-1, with TRBD2 matching over 7 bases. Germline CDR1 and CDR2: SEHNR and FQNEAQ (reference sequence). The V gene end was trimmed by 0 bases and the J gene end by 7 bases; junction bases not matched to a gene: 6. The CDR3 has 15 amino acids. In nucleotides, the CDR3 is TGTGCCAGCAGCTTAGCGGGAGGGCCGGGTAATGAGCAGTTCTTC. Protein sequence: CASSLAGGPGNEQFF.

J is TRBJ1-1 and V is TRBV6-6; the D is unclear. The ends were cut back, 8 bases at V and 4 bases at J, with 8 bases in the middle. This CDR3 spans 11 amino acids. Germline lookup yields CDR1 MNHNY and CDR2 SVGAGI (reference sequence). The CDR3, as DNA: TGTGCCAGCCAGACGGGCACTGAAGCTTTCTTT. Translated: CASQTGTEAFF.

The chain has TRBV27 and TRBJ2-2; 11 bases agree with TRBD2. This CDR3 contains 14 residues. Unmatched junction bases numbered 2, after V lost 3 bases and J lost 8 bases. Germline values: CDR1 MNHEY, CDR2 SMNVEV (reference sequence). In DNA, the CDR3 is TGTGCCAGCAGTTTCAGACTAGCGGGAGGGGAGCTGTTTTTT. This codes for CASSFRLAGGELFF.

The chain carries TRBV5-1 and TRBJ2-5, with D unresolved. This CDR3 is built from 14 residues. Trimming took off 7 bases at V and 3 bases at J, with 16 bases between the two ends. CDR1 is SGHRS and CDR2 is YFSETQ in the germline V gene. The DNA of the CDR3 is TGCGCCAGCGGTCAGCCGGGCCGGGAAGAGACCCAGTACTTC. Protein sequence: CASGQPGREETQYF.

V usage is TRBV5-4 and J usage is TRBJ2-3; tentatively, D is TRBD2 (5 bases). The germline gives CDR1 SGHNT, CDR2 YYREEE (reference sequence). The V gene lost 4 bases and the J gene lost 2 bases, with 14 bases spanning the gap. The CDR3 extends over 15 amino acids. The CDR3 DNA reads TGTGCCAGCAGCCCGGCGGAGGCTTCCACAGATACGCAGTATTTT. This encodes CASSPAEASTDTQYF. The full variable domain, in which reference TRBV5-4 and TRBJ2-3 provide the parts outside the CDR3, is ETGVTQSPTHLIKTRGQQVTLRCSSQSGHNTVSWYQQALGQGPQFIFQYYREEENGRGNFPPRFSGLQFPNYSSELNVNALELDDSALYLCASSPAEASTDTQYFGPGTRLTVL.

This chain connects TRBV30 to TRBJ1-3; D may be TRBD1 (5 bases). Trimming removed 4 bases from V and 3 bases from J, with 16 bases in between. This CDR3 contains 15 residues. The germline V gene has CDR1 GTSNPN and CDR2 SVGIG (reference sequence). This chain's CDR3 is CAWTSGQGGGNTIYF. As DNA, the CDR3 is TGTGCCTGGACTTCCGGGCAGGGAGGTGGAAACACCATATATTTT.

The chain joins TRBV28 to TRBJ2-2, with D possibly matching TRBD2 (5 bases). The V gene's germline CDR1 is MDHEN and CDR2 SYDVKM. This CDR3 region has 15 residues. V lost 3 bases to trimming and J lost 5 bases, with 13 bases between them. This CDR3 reads CASSFDGVGTGELFF. CDR3 in DNA: TGTGCCAGCAGTTTTGACGGGGTCGGAACCGGGGAGCTGTTTTTT.

The chain couples TRBV4-3 to TRBJ2-2; weak D call: TRBD2 (5 bases). The CDR3 has 16 amino acids. The germline CDR1 and CDR2 sequences are LGHNA and YSLEER. Between the trimmed V and J ends, which lost 8 bases and 0 bases, there was a span of 16 bases. In DNA form, the CDR3 reads TGCGCCAGCGCACGCGGGCCGCTCACGAACACCGGGGAGCTGTTTTTT. Translation gives CASARGPLTNTGELFF.

The chain couples TRBV7-2 to TRBJ1-1; maybe TRBD1 (6 bases). CDR3 length equals 13 residues. The germline V and J ends were trimmed by 4 bases and 5 bases, with 11 bases remaining between them. Germline values: CDR1 SGHTA, CDR2 FQGNSA. The CDR3 bases are TGTGCCAGCAGCTCCAGGGGTAGAACTGAAGCTTTCTTT. Translating it yields CASSSRGRTEAFF.

V is TRBV6-5 and J is TRBJ2-7, with D possibly being TRBD2 (5 bases). Trimming stripped 8 bases from V and 1 base from J, with 18 bases between. CDR3 size: 15 residues. Looked up from germline, CDR1 is MNHEY and CDR2 is SVGAGI. CDR3 in amino acids: CASGRATSGSYEQYF. The CDR3 DNA reads TGTGCCAGCGGACGAGCCACGAGCGGATCCTACGAGCAGTACTTC.

The J gene is TRBJ1-4, the V gene TRBV5-1; TRBD1 aligns across 7 bases. The V gene end was trimmed by 3 bases and the J gene end by 1 base; junction bases not matched to a gene: 6. This CDR3 region has 16 residues. The V gene's germline CDR1 is SGHRS and CDR2 YFSETQ. CDR3 region: CASSSDRAITNEKLFF. The CDR3 bases are TGCGCCAGCAGCTCTGACAGGGCGATAACTAATGAAAAACTGTTTTTT.

In the case of this clone: Other DNA sequences in the same sample also yield this CDR3. V gene TRBV6-5 combines with J gene TRBJ1-1, with D unresolved. CDR1 and CDR2 from the germline V gene are MNHEY and SVGAGI. V was cut by 8 bases and J by 4 bases, with 8 bases left in between. This CDR3 is 11 amino acids long. CDR3 loop: CASGRGTEAFF. Here the CDR3 DNA reads TGTGCCAGCGGGCGGGGCACTGAAGCTTTCTTT.

This clone was observed a few times. This chain connects TRBV7-2 to TRBJ1-1; D remains unclear. V lost 1 base, J lost 1 base, and 7 bases lay in between. The CDR3 runs to 14 residues. The germline gives CDR1 SGHTA, CDR2 FQGNSA. CDR3 amino acids: CASSLGRSNTEAFF. Here the CDR3 DNA reads TGTGCCAGCAGCTTAGGGCGCTCGAACACTGAAGCTTTCTTT.

J is TRBJ1-1 and V is TRBV9, with TRBD1 matching 7 bases. Germline V lookup: CDR1 SGDLS, CDR2 YYNGEE. V lost 3 bases and J lost 6; bases outside the gene matches: 23. The CDR3 runs 19 residues. CDR3 coding DNA: TGTGCCAGCAGCGGGACTGACTCGACAGGGCTGGCCCGAGCTGCTGAAGCTTTCTTT. Amino acids: CASSGTDSTGLARAAEAFF.

This chain uses TRBV30 with TRBJ2-2; 10 bases are a match to TRBD2. The CDR3 length is 12 residues. V dropped 2 bases and J dropped 12; count of bases not matched to a gene: 3. The V gene's germline CDR1 is GTSNPN and CDR2 SVGIG (reference sequence). The CDR3 protein is CAWSLAGVKLFF. CDR3 DNA sequence: TGTGCCTGGAGTCTAGCGGGAGTAAAGCTGTTTTTT.

The V call is TRBV19, the J call TRBJ2-5, with TRBD2 identical over 7 bases. This CDR3 has 14 amino acids. Germline V lookup: CDR1 LNHDA, CDR2 SQIVND (reference sequence). Germline trimming cut 5 bases from V and 2 bases from J; bases unmatched to any gene: 5. The CDR3 protein is CASSSPGLQETQYF. The DNA for the CDR3 is TGTGCCAGTAGTTCTCCGGGACTACAAGAGACCCAGTACTTC.

V and J are TRBV7-2 and TRBJ1-5; D ambiguous. V was pared by 1 base and J by 5 bases, with 9 bases between. Germline values: CDR1 SGHTA, CDR2 FQGNSA. The CDR3 covers 14 residues. The CDR3 loop is CASSLVSADQPQHF. The CDR3 DNA reads TGTGCCAGCAGCTTAGTGTCCGCGGATCAGCCCCAGCATTTT.

The chain uses TRBV7-3 and TRBJ2-7; 9 bases map to TRBD1. V shed 5 bases and J 3 bases; nucleotides not matched to a gene: 5. The CDR3 totals 14 residues. Germline V gives CDR1 SGHTA, CDR2 FQGTGA. The CDR3 loop is CASSRDRGDYEQYF. CDR3 in DNA: TGTGCCAGCAGCCGTGACAGGGGGGACTACGAGCAGTACTTC.

The chain joins TRBV2 to TRBJ2-3; TRBD1 matches 7 bases. This CDR3 comprises 13 residues. The J segment lost 6 bases and the V segment lost 4 bases, leaving 4 bases of the junction unmatched. CDR1 SNHLY and CDR2 FYNNEI come from the germline V gene. The CDR3 coding sequence is TGTGCCAGCAGTGGACAGGGCGTCGATACGCAGTATTTT. Its translation: CASSGQGVDTQYF. Full variable domain (rest looked up from reference TRBV2 and TRBJ2-3): EPEVTQTPSHQVTQMGQEVILRCVPISNHLYFYWYRQILGQKVEFLVSFYNNEISEKSEIFDDQFSVERPDGSNFTLKIRSTKLEDSAMYFCASSGQGVDTQYFGPGTRLTVL.

The V call is TRBV12-5, the J call TRBJ2-7; 7 bases align to TRBD2. The CDR3 has 14 residues. Germline V lookup: CDR1 LGHNT, CDR2 FRNRAP. The J segment lost 3 bases and the V segment lost 1 base, leaving 3 bases of the junction unmatched. This CDR3 reads CASGLAGTNYEQYF. DNA of the CDR3: TGTGCTAGTGGTTTGGCCGGGACTAACTACGAGCAGTACTTC.

J is TRBJ2-3 and V is TRBV7-9; no clear D. There are 16 residues in the CDR3. Germline V gene data show CDR1 as SEHNR and CDR2 as FQNEAQ (reference sequence). V was shortened by 5 bases and J by 0 bases, with 15 bases between the two germline ends. In DNA, the CDR3 is TGTGCCAGCAGCCGAAACGAAATTAGCAGCACAGATACGCAGTATTTT. Encoded protein: CASSRNEISSTDTQYF.